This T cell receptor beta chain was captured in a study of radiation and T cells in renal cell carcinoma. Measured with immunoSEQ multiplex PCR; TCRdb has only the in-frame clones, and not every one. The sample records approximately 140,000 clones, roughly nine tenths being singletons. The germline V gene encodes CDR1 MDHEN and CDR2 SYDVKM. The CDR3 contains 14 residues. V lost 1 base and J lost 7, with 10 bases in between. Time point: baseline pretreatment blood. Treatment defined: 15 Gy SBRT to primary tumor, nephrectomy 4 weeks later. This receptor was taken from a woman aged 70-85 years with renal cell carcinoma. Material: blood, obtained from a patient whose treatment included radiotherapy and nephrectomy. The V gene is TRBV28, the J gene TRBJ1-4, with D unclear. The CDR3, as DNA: TGTGCCAGCAGTTTATCCAGTCTGATTGAAAAACTGTTTTTT. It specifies CASSLSSLIEKLFF.